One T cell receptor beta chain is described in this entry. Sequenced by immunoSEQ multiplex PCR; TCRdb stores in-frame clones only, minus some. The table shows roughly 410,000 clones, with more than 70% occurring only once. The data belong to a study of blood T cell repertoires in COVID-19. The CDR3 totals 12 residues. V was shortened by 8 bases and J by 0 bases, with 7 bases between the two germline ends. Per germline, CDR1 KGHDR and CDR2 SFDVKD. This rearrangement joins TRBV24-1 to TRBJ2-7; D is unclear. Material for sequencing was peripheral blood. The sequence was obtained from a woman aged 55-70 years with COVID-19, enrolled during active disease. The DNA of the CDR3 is TGTGCCACCATCGAGGCCTCCTACGAGCAGTACTTC. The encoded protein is CATIEASYEQYF.